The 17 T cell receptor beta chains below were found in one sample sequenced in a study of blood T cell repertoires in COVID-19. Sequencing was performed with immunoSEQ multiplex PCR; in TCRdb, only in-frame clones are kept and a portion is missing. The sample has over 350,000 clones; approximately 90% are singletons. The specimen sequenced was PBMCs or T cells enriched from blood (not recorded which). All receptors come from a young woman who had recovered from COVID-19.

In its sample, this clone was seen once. The DNA of the CDR3 is TGTGCCAGCAGCGTAGACTGGGCAGGCACTGAAGCTTTCTTT. Its protein product is CASSVDWAGTEAFF. V and J are TRBV9 and TRBJ1-1; D ambiguous. The V gene lost 0 bases and the J gene lost 4 bases, with 10 bases spanning the gap. CDR1 and CDR2 (germline): SGDLS, YYNGEE. The length of the CDR3 is 14 residues.

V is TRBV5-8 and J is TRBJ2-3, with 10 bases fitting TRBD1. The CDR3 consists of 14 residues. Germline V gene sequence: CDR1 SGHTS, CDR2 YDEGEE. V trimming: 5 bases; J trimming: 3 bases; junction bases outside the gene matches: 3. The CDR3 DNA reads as TGTGCCAGCAGTCGACAGGGGGCAACAGATACGCAGTATTTT. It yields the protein CASSRQGATDTQYF.

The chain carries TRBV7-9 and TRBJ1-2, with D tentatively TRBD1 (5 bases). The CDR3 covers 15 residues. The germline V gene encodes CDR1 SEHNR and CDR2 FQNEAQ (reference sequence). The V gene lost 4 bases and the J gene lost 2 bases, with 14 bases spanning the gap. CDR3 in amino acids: CASSYLPGLNYGYTF. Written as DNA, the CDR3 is TGTGCCAGCAGCTACTTGCCAGGGCTAAACTATGGCTACACCTTC.

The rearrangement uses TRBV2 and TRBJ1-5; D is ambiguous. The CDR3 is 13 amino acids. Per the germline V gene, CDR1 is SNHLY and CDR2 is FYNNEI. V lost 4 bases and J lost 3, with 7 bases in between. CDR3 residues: CASSARDNQPQHF. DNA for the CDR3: TGTGCCAGCAGTGCACGGGACAATCAGCCCCAGCATTTT.

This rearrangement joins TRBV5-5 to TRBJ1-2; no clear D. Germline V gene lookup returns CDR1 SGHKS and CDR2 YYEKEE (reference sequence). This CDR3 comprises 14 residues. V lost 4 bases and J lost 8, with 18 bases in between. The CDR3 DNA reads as TGTGCCAGCAGCCCCGGGATAGAGTATAAGGGCTACACCTTC. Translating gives CASSPGIEYKGYTF.

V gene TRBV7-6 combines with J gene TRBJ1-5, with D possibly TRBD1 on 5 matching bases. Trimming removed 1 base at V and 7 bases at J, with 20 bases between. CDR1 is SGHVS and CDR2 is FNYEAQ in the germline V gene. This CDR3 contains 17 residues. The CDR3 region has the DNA TGTGCCAGCAGCTTAGGGAAGTTTAGGGGCGCGGGGCAGCCCCAGCATTTT. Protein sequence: CASSLGKFRGAGQPQHF.

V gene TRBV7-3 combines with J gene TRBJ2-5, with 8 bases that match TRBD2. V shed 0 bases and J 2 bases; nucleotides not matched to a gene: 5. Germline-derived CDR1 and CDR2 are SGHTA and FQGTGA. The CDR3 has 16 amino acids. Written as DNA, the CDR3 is TGTGCCAGCAGCTTAACGCGGGGGGATTCTCAAGAGACCCAGTACTTC. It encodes CASSLTRGDSQETQYF.

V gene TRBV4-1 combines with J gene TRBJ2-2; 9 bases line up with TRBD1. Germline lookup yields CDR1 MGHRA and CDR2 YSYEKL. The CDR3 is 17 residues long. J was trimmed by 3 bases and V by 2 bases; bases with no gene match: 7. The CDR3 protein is CASSQSPGQGHTGELFF. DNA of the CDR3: TGCGCCAGCAGCCAATCTCCGGGACAGGGTCACACCGGGGAGCTGTTTTTT.

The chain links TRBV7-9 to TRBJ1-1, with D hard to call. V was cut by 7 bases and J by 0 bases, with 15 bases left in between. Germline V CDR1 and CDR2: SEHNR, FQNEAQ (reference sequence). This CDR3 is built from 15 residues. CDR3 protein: CASIWSTGMNTEAFF. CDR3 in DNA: TGTGCCAGCATCTGGAGCACGGGGATGAACACTGAAGCTTTCTTT.

The CDR3 region is CAIPGHDSPLHF. The CDR3 nucleotides read TGTGCCATTCCGGGACACGATTCACCCCTCCACTTT. The chain joins TRBV10-3 to TRBJ1-6, with a tentative D call TRBD1 (6 bases). The germline V gene encodes CDR1 ENHRY and CDR2 SYGVKD. This CDR3 spans 12 amino acids. Trimming shortened V by 9 bases and J by 8 bases, and 11 bases separated the two germline ends.

This CDR3 reads CATAGGSHSNEQFF. As DNA, the CDR3 is TGTGCCACCGCCGGGGGGTCCCACTCCAATGAGCAGTTCTTC. This sequence joins TRBV24-1 and TRBJ2-1; 7 bases line up with TRBD2. V gave up 9 bases and J gave up 6 bases; unmatched junction bases: 10. The length of the CDR3 is 14 residues. Germline V CDR1 and CDR2: KGHDR, SFDVKD.

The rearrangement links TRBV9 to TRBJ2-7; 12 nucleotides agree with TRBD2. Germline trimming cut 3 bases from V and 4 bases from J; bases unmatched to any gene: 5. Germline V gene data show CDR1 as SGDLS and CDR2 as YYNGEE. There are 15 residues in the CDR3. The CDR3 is CASSASGGAGYEQYF. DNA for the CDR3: TGTGCCAGCAGCGCTAGCGGGGGGGCCGGATACGAGCAGTACTTC.

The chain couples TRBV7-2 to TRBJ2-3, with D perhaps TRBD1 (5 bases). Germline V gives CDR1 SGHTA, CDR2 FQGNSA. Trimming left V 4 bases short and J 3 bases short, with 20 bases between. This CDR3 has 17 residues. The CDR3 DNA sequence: TGTGCCAGCAGCTCCGTAGGCAGGGCGAGGCAGACAGATACGCAGTATTTT. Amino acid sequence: CASSSVGRARQTDTQYF.

The CDR3 DNA is TGTGCCAGCAGTCCAGGACAGGAGGGCGGCTACACCTTC. Amino acids: CASSPGQEGGYTF. The J gene is TRBJ1-2, the V gene TRBV28; 7 bases match TRBD1. The CDR3 is made up of 13 amino acids. Germline V gives CDR1 MDHEN, CDR2 SYDVKM. V trimming: 5 bases; J trimming: 8 bases; junction bases outside the gene matches: 8.

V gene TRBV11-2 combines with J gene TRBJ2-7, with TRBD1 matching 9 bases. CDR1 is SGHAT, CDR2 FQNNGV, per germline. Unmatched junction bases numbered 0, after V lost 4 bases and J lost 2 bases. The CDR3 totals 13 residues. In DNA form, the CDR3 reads TGTGCCAGCAGCTGGGACAGGGCCTACGAGCAGTACTTC. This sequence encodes CASSWDRAYEQYF.

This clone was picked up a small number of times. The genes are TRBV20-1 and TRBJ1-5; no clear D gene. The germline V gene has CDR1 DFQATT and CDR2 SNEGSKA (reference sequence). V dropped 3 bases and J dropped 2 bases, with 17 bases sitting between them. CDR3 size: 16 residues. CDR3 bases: TGCAGTGCTAGTCGCGGAAACCCGGCTGGCAATCAGCCCCAGCATTTT. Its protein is CSASRGNPAGNQPQHF.

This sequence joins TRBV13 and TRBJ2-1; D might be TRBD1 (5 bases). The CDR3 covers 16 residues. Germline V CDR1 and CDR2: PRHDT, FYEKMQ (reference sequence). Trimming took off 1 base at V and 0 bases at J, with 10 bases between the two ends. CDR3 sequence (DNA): TGTGCCAGCAGCTTAGCCAGGGTAGACTCCTACAATGAGCAGTTCTTC. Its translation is CASSLARVDSYNEQFF.